One T cell receptor beta chain is described in this entry. As processed by the authors: The assay estimated nucleated cells by amplifying reference gene primers. Data came from immunoSEQ multiplex PCR; TCRdb stores just in-frame clones and leaves some out. For V, J and clone size, that table is used; D and trimming come from the DNA. The repertoire holds roughly 570,000 clones, with about 88% as singletons. This sample is part of a study of blood T cell repertoires in COVID-19. The Seattle patients, enrolled during active infection, were followed longitudinally. The V end lost 0 bases, the J end lost 0 bases, and 21 bases lay between the germline ends. Germline CDR1 is SGHDT and CDR2 is YYEEEE. CDR3 length: 19 residues.

This sequence was found in a woman between 45 and 60 years old with COVID-19, enrolled during active disease. The chain is built from TRBV5-6 and TRBJ1-1, with D unclear. Specimen: peripheral blood. DNA for the CDR3: TGTGCCAGCAGCTTGGGCCATAACTACGTACCCCTCGTGAACACTGAAGCTTTCTTT. Translating gives CASSLGHNYVPLVNTEAFF.